This record covers a single TCR beta chain. Its cognate antigen is unknown. This record comes from a study of response to subunit inactivated influenza vaccine. Study conclusions and caveats: Authors proposed each seasonal influenza vaccination draws in few new T cells.

MiXCR was run by TCRdb on the RT-PCR reads, yielding one entry per CDR3 protein. The sample includes about 520,000 distinct CDR3 sequences, roughly 7.9% of them seen just once. Germline loops: CDR1 DFQATT, CDR2 SNEGSKA (reference sequence). Trimming shortened V by 6 bases and J by 0 bases, and 11 bases separated the two germline ends. There are 13 residues in the CDR3. This chain connects TRBV20-1 to TRBJ1-1; D is perhaps TRBD1 (6 bases). This TCR came from a man between 45 and 75 years old who received an inactivated influenza vaccine. The sequenced sample was PBMCs from blood, obtained less than 25 months after vaccination. CDR3 sequence (DNA): TGCAGTGCGCAAGGGGGTATGAACACTGAAGCTTTCTTT. This translates into CSAQGGMNTEAFF.